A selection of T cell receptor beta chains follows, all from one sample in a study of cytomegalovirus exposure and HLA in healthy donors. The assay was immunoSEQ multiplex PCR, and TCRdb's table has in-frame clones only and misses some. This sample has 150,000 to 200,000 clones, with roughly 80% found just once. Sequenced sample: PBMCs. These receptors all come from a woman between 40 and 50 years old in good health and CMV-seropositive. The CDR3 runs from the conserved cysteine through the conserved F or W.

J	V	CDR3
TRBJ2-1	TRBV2	CASSGPTSRGAPAYNEQFF
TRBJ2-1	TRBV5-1	CASSLKLAGVGNEQFF
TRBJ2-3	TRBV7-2	CASSSRRLVTDTQYF
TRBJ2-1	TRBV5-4	CASAPGGRDEQFF
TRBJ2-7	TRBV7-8	CASSLEGGRSVFSYEQYF
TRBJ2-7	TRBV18	CASSPTSYYEQYF
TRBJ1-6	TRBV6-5	CASRRRTVDNSPLHF
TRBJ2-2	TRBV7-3	CASSLGRLAGVPGELFF
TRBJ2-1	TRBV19	CASRRGTSRDNEQFF
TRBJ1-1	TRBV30	CAWSRDRDTEAFF
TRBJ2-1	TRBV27	CASSLASGRANEQFF
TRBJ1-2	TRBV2	CASGPGTFLGYTF
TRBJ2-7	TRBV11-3	CASSLQGSSYEQYF
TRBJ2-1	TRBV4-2	CASSQRLAGYEQFF
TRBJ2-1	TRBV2	CASSDRLAGGPWEQFF
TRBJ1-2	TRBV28	CASSLTGSTRRGTF
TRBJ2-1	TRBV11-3	CASSLNRGNEQFF
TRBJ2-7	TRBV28	CASSSLSPQGTPYEQYF
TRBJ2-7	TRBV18	CASSPRTGSLSYEQYF
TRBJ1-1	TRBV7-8	CASSPGYMNTEAFF
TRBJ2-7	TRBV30	CAWTSGRGVDQQYF
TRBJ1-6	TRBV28	CASSFGSPLHF
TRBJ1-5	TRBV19	CASSISAGPNQPQHF
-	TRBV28	CASSLSGQGIYEQYF
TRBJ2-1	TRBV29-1	CSVPAPQGYNEQFF
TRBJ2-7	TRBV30	CAWTTGIPPYEQYF
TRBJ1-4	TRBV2	CASFDSLGVVTNEKLFF
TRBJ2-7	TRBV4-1	CASSPQQGIITYEQYF
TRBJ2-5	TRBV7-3	CASSLGQGETQYF
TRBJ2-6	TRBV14	CASSQETAGGGVLTF
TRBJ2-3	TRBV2	CASSRQDLGTDTQYF
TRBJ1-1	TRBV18	CASQVRQGQAAEAFF
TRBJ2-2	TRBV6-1	CATQEGYHTGELFF
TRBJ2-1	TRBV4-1	CASSQETGTRGSQFF
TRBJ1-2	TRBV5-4	CASSLGAHVNYGYTF
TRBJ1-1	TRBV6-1	CASSEFPNRGNLGPEAFF
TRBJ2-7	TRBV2	CASSDLGTSGSEQYF
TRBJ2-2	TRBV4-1	CASSQHRSGSLANTGELFF
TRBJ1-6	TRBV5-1	CASSSGGNNNSPLHF
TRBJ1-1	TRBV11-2	CASSQDRNTEAFF
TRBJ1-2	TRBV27	CASSSQYGGNYGYTF
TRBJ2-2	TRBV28	CASWRGMDRELFF
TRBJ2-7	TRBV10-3	CAISEVTGLLYEQYF
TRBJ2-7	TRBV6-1	CASRKLAGSSYEQYF
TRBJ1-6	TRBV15	CATSKEYNSPLHF
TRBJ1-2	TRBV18	CASSPPGVVGYTF
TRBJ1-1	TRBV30	CAYGGRFGDTEAFF
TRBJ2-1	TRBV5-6	CASSLNPGLAGVYEQFF
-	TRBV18	CASSPTPGQENEQYF
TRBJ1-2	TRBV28	CASSLYKGPGYTF
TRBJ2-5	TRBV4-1	CASSLVPGSEGETQYF
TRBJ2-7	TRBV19	CATRDGSSYEQYF
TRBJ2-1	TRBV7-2	CASSLTGDRNEQFF
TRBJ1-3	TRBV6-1	CASSGGGTTGVYSGNTIYF